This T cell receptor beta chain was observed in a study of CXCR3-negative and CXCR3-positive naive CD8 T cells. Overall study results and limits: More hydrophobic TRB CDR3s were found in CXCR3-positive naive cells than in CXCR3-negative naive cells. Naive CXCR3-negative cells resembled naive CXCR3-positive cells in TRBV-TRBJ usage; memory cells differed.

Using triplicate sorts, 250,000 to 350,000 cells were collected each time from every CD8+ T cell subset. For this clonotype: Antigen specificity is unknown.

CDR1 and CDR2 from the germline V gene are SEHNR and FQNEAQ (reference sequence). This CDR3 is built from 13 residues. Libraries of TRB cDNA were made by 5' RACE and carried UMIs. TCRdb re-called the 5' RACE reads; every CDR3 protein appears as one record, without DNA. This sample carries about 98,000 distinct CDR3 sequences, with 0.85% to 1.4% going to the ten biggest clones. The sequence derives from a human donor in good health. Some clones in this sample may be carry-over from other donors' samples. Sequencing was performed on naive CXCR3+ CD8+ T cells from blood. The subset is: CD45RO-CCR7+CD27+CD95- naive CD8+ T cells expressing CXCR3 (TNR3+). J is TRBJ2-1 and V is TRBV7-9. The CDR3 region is CASSLVTLNEQFF.